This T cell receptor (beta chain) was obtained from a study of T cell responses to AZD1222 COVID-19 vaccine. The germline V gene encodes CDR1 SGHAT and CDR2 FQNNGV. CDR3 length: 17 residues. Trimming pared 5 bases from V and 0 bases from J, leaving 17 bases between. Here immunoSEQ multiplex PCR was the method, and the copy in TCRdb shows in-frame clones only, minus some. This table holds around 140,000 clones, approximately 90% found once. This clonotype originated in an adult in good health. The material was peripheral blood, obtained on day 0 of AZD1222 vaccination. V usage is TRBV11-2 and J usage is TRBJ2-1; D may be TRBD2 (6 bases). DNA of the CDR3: TGTGCCAGCAGCCAACACTCTAGCGTCCCCTCCTACAATGAGCAGTTCTTC. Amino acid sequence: CASSQHSSVPSYNEQFF.